The T cell receptor (beta chain) under discussion was sequenced for a study of T cell responses to AZD1222 COVID-19 vaccine. Study findings and constraints: The donors showed a predominance of white British ancestry and of females, with possible underestimation of clonal diversity. The study reported that nearly half of spike-specific TCRs target unmutated variant regions.

In regard to this clone: As yet, its antigen is unknown.

Produced via immunoSEQ multiplex PCR; TCRdb's table is partial and in-frame only. The data hold 130,000 or so clones, with approximately 94% observed a single time. Germline V gene lookup returns CDR1 LNHDA and CDR2 SQIVND (reference sequence). Trimming took 5 bases from V and 0 from J; bases not matched to a gene: 12. There are 18 residues in the CDR3. This chain uses TRBV19 with TRBJ2-7, with 11 bases matching TRBD2. Here the sequenced sample was peripheral blood, taken on day 0 of AZD1222 vaccination. The clonotype was recovered from an adult in good health. In nucleotides, the CDR3 is TGTGCCAGTAGTCCTGCTGGTCGACTAGCGGGAAGCTCCTACGAGCAGTACTTC. Translated, it gives CASSPAGRLAGSSYEQYF.